This T cell receptor (beta chain) was sequenced for a study of shared clonotypes between healthy human individuals. The CDR3 runs 13 residues. With V trimmed by 2 bases and J by 11 bases, 7 bases remained unmatched. Germline V gene data show CDR1 as SGHTS and CDR2 as YDEGEE. On this clone itself: The target antigen is unknown.

At deep level, the assay was performed. TCRdb's copy holds only in-frame clones and misses some; the assay was immunoSEQ multiplex PCR. Here the sample spans some 1,400,000 clones, about 96% being singletons. General study results and limits: The small donor group covered limited genetic and exposure diversity. Richness estimates generally favored naive over memory subsets.

The sequenced sample consisted of naive CD4+ T cells sorted from blood. The sample's subset: CD45RA+ positively selected. This chain uses TRBV5-8 with TRBJ2-1, with 7 bases that match TRBD2. The TCR originated in a young man in good health. In DNA, the CDR3 is TGTGCCAGCAGCTTAGTGGGTAGCGGGCAGCAGTTCTTC. Its translation: CASSLVGSGQQFF.